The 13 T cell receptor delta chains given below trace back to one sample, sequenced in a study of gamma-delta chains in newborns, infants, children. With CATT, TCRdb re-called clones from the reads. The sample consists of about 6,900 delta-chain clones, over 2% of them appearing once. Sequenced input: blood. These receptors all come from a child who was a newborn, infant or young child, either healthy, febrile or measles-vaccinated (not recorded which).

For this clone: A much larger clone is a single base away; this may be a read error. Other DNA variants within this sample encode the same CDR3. For the CDR3, the DNA is TGTGCCTGTGACACCGTACTGGGGGATACAGGCTCCTGGGACACCCGACAGATGTTTTTC. It translates to CACDTVLGDTGSWDTRQMFF. The V call is TRDV2, the J call TRDJ3; TRDD3 matches at 12 bases. Trimming removed 0 bases from V and 0 bases from J; junction bases left unmatched: 5. The CDR3 has 20 residues. Germline values: CDR1 GEAIGNYY, CDR2 EKD.

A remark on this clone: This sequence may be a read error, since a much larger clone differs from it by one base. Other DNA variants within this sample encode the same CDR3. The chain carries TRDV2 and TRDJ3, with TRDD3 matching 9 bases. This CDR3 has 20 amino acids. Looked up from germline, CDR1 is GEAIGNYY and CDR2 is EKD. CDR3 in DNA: TGTGCCTGTGACACCGTCACTGGGGGAACCAGCTCCTGGGACACCCGCCAGATGTTTTTC. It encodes CACDTVTGGTSSWDTRQMFF.

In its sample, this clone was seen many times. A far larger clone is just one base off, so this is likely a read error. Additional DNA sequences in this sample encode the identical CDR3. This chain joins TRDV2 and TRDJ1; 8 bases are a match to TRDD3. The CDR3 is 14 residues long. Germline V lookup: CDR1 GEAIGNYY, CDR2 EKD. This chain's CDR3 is CARDILGDTDKLIF. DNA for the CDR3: TGTGCCCGTGACATACTGGGGGACACCGATAAACTCATCTTT.

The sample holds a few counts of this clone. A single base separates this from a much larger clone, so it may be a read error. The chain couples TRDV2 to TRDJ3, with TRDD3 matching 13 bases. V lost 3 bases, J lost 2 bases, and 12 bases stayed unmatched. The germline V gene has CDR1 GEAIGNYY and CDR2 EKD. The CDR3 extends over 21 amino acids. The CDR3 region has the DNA TGTGCCTGTGACTCCGTACTGGGGGATACGCCACTAACCTGGGACACCCGACAGATGTTTTTC. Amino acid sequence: CACDSVLGDTPLTWDTRQMFF.

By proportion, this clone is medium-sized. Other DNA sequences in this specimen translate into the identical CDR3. The CDR3 DNA follows: TGTGCCTGTGACATACTGGGGGATACGGTCTCCTGGGACACCCGACAGATGTTTTTC. As protein: CACDILGDTVSWDTRQMFF. This rearrangement joins TRDV2 to TRDJ3; 13 nucleotides align to TRDD3. The CDR3 loop spans 19 amino acids. Germline CDR1 is GEAIGNYY and CDR2 is EKD. Unmatched junction bases numbered 3, after V lost 2 bases and J lost 0 bases.

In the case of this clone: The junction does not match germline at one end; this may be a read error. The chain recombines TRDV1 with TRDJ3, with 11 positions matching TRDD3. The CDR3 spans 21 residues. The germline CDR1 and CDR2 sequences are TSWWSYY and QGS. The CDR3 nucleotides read TGTGCTCTTGGGGAACTCGAAACTGGGGGATATGCGTCCTGGGACACCCGACATATGTTTTTC. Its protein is CALGELETGGYASWDTRHMFF.

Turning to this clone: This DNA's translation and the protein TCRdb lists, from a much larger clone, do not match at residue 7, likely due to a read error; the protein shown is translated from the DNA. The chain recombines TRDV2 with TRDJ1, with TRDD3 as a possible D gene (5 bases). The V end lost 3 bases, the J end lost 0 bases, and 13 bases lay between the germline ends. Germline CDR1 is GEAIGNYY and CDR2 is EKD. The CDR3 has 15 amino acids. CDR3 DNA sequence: TGTGCCTGTGACCCCTTACCGGGGGACACCGATAAACTCATCTTT. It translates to CACDPLPGDTDKLIF.

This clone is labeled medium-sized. Written as DNA, the CDR3 is TGTGCTCTTGGGGAACTAGACTACTGGGGGATACCGAACATGCTGACAGCACAACTCTTCTTT. Translation: CALGELDYWGIPNMLTAQLFF. The rearrangement joins TRDV1 to TRDJ2, with 12 nucleotides matching TRDD3. CDR3 length: 21 amino acids. The germline CDR1 and CDR2 sequences are TSWWSYY and QGS. With V trimmed by 0 bases and J by 3 bases, 14 bases remained unmatched.

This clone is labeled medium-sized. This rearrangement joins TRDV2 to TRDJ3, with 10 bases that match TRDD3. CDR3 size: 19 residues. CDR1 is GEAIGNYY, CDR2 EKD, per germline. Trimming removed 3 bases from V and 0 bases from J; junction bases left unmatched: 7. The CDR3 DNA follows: TGTGCCTGTGACTCGACTGGGGGATCCAGCTCCTGGGACACCCGACAGATGTTTTTC. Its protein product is CACDSTGGSSSWDTRQMFF.

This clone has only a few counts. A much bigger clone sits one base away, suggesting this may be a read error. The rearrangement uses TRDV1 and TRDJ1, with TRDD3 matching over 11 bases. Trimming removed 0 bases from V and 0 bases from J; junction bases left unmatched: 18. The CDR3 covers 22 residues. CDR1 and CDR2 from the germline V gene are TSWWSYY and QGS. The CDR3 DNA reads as TGTGCTCTTGGGGAACTCCAGAGACACCTGGGGGATACACGGATGTACACCGATAAACTCATCTTT. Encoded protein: CALGELQRHLGDTRMYTDKLIF.

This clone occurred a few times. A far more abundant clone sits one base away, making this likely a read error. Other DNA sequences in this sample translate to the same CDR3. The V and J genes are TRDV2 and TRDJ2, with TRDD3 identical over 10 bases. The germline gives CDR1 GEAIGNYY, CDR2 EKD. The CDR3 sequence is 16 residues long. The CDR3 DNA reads TGTGCCTGTGACACCGTTGGGGGATACTTGACAGCACAGCTCTTCTTT. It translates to CACDTVGGYLTAQLFF.

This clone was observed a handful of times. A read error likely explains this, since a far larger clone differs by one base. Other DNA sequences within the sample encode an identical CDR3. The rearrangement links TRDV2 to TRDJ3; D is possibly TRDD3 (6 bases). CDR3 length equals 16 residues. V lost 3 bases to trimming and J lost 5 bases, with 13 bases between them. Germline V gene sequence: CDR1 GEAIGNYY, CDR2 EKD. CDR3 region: CACDVLGDGDTRQMFF. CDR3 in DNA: TGTGCCTGTGACGTACTTGGGGATGGGGACACCCGACAGATGTTTTTC.

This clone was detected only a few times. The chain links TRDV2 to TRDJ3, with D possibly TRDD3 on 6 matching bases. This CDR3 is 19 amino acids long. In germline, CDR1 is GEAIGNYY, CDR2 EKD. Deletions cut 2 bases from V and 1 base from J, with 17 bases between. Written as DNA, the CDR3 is TGTGCCTGTGACAAGGTAGGGGATGTGAATTCCTGGGACACCCGACAGATGTTTTTC. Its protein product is CACDKVGDVNSWDTRQMFF.